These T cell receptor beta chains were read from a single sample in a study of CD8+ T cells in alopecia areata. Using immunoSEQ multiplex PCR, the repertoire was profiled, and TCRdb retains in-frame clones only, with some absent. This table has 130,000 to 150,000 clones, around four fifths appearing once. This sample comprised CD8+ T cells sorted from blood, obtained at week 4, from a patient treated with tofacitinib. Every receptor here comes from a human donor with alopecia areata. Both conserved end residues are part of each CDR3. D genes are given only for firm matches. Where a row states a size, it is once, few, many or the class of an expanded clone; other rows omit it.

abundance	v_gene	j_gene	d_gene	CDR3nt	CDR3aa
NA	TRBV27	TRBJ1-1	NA	TGTGCCAGCAGTTACCAGGGGAACACTGAAGCTTTCTTT	CASSYQGNTEAFF
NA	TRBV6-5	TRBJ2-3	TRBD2	TGTGCCAGCAGTTACACTAGCGGGGGCACAGATACGCAGTATTTT	CASSYTSGGTDTQYF
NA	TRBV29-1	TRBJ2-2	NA	TGCAGCGTTGTTGAAGACAACACCGGGGAGCTGTTTTTT	CSVVEDNTGELFF
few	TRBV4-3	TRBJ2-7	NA	TGCGCCAGCAGCCAAGTAGGGTACGAGCAGTACTTC	CASSQVGYEQYF
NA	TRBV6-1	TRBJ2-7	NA	TGTGCCAGCAGCCACGGGCTATCCTACGAGCAGTACTTC	CASSHGLSYEQYF
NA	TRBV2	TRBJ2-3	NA	TGTGCCAGCAGTGCCAGCGAGGGGACCATCTCGCAGTATTTT	CASSASEGTISQYF
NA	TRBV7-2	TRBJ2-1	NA	TGTGCCAGCAGCTTAGGTTTAGCATCCCTTTACAATGAGCAGTTCTTC	CASSLGLASLYNEQFF
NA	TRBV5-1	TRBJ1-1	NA	TGCGCCAGCAGCTTGGTACAGGGAGAAGGGAACACTGAAGCTTTCTTT	CASSLVQGEGNTEAFF
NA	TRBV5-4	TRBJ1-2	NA	TGTGCCAGCAGCTACGTCGGGGGCTACACCTTC	CASSYVGGYTF
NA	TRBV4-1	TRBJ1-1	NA	TGCGCCAGCAGCCAAGATCGGAAGGCGGGTCTCTCGTCGAAAGCTTTCTTT	CASSQDRKAGLSSKAFF
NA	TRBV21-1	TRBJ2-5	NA	TGTGCCAGCAGCAAAGAGTGCACAGGGGTTGACCAGTACTTC	CASSKECTGVDQYF
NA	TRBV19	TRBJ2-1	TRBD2	TGTGCCAGTAGTATAGCGGGGGGCTCCTACAATGAGCAGTTCTTC	CASSIAGGSYNEQFF
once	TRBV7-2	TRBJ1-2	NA	TGTGCCAGCAGCTCGGACGCTCCTAGCCCTGCTAACTATGGCTACACCTTC	CASSSDAPSPANYGYTF
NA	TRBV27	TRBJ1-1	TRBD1	TGTGCCAGCAGCCCGTTGGGACAGGGGGCGGGGGACACTGAAGCTTTCTTT	CASSPLGQGAGDTEAFF
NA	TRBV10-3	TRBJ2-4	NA	TGTGCCATCAGTCAGGGCTTAGAGGCCAAAAACATTCAGTACTTC	CAISQGLEAKNIQYF
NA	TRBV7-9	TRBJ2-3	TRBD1	TGTGCCAGCAGCTTTGGGACAGGGCCCACAGATACGCAGTATTTT	CASSFGTGPTDTQYF
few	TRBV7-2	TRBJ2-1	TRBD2	TGTGCCAGCAGTCGACTAGCGCCCGCCTACAATGAGCAGTTCTTC	CASSRLAPAYNEQFF
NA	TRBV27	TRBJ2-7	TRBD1	TGTGCCAGCAGTTTCTTCGGACAGGGGGGCTACGAGCAGTACTTC	CASSFFGQGGYEQYF
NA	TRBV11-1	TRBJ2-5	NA	TGTGCCAGCAGCGGTTCGGGATTGGGTGACCAAGAGACCCAGTACTTC	CASSGSGLGDQETQYF
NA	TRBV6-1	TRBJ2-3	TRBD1	TGTGCCACCGTATTACAGGGGGGAGATACGCAGTATTTT	CATVLQGGDTQYF
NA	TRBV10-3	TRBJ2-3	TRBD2	TGTGCCATCAGTGGTAGCGGGGGGGCGGATACGCAGTATTTT	CAISGSGGADTQYF
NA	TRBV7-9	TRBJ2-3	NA	TGTGCCAGCAGCCCCAGCTATACGCAGTATTTT	CASSPSYTQYF
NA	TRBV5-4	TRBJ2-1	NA	TGTGCCAGCAGCTTGTTTAGCGGTGGGTCCTACAATGAGCAGTTCTTC	CASSLFSGGSYNEQFF
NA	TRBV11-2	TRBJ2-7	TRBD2	TGTGCCAGCAGCGTAGCGGGGGCACCCTACGAGCAGTACTTC	CASSVAGAPYEQYF
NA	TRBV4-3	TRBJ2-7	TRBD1	TGCGCCAGCAGCCAAGAGATGGACAGGGTATCCTACGAGCAGTACTTC	CASSQEMDRVSYEQYF
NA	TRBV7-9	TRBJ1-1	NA	TGTGCCACGAACACTGAAGCTTTCTTT	CATNTEAFF
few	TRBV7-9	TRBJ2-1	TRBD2	TGTGCCAGCAGCTCCGCGGGGGGGTACAATGAGCAGTTCTTC	CASSSAGGYNEQFF
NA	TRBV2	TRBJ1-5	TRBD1	TGTGCCAGCATGGACAGGTTCAATCAGCCCCAGCATTTT	CASMDRFNQPQHF
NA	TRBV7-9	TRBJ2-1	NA	TGTGCCAGCAACGACCTTGGGCCCAGAAGGGATGAGCAGTTCTTC	CASNDLGPRRDEQFF
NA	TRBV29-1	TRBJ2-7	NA	TGCAGCGTTGTAGGGGAGGACAGGCCTGCGAAAGGTTCCTACGAGCAGTACTTC	CSVVGEDRPAKGSYEQYF
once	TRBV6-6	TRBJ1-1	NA	TGTGCCAGCAGTTATGGGGTGACTTTTGAAGCTTTCTTT	CASSYGVTFEAFF
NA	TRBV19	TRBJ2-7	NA	TGTGCCAGTAGGGCGGTTGGAGGGGATATTTACGAGCAGTACTTC	CASRAVGGDIYEQYF
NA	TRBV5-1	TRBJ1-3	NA	TGCGCCAGCAGCCCCGACGGAAACTCTGGAAACACCATATATTTT	CASSPDGNSGNTIYF
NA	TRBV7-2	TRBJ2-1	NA	TGTGCCAGCAGCTTAGTCCCATGGAGAAAGGGTTACAATGAGCAGTTCTTC	CASSLVPWRKGYNEQFF
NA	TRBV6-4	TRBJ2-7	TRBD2	TGTGCCAGCAGTGACTCGAAAGGACTAGATTTAAGGGGCTACGAGCAGTACTTC	CASSDSKGLDLRGYEQYF
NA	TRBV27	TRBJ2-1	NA	TGTGCCAGCAGTTTCGGGGCTGATGAGCAGTTCTTC	CASSFGADEQFF
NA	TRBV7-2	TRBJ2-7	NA	TGTGCCAGCAGCTTAGCAGCGGGTAGGGACGAGCAGTACTTC	CASSLAAGRDEQYF
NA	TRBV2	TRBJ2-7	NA	TGTGCCAGCAGTGAATATAGGGACCCCTCAGACTACGAGCAGTACTTC	CASSEYRDPSDYEQYF
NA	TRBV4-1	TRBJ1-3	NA	TGCGCCAGCAGCCAAGTTTGGGCCGTTGGGTCCACCATATATTTT	CASSQVWAVGSTIYF
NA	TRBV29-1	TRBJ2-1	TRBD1	TGCAGCGTTGACACAATCGGGACAGGTAATGAGCAGTTCTTC	CSVDTIGTGNEQFF
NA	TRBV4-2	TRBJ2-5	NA	TGTGCCAGCAGCCAAGAAAAATGGCCCCAAGAGACCCAGTACTTC	CASSQEKWPQETQYF
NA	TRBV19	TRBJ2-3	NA	TGTGCCAGTTGGGACTCCACAGATACGCAGTATTTT	CASWDSTDTQYF
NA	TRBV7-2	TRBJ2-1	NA	TGTGCCAGCAGCTCCACACTTCGCAATGAGCAGTTCTTC	CASSSTLRNEQFF
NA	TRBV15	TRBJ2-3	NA	TGTGCCACCAGCAGAAGGGGGACAGATACGCAGTATTTT	CATSRRGTDTQYF
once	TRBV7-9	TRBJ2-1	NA	TGTGCCAGCAGCCCGCCCCCTGAGCAGTTCTTC	CASSPPPEQFF
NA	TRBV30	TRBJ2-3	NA	TGTGCCTGGAGTATGATTCATGCGCAGTATTTT	CAWSMIHAQYF
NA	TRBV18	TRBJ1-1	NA	TGTGCCAGCTCACCAACAGCCACTGAAGCTTTCTTT	CASSPTATEAFF
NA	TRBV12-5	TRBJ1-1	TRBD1	TGTGCTAGTGGTTTGGATACAGGGGCTGAAGCTTTCTTT	CASGLDTGAEAFF
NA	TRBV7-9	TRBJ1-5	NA	TGTGCCAGCAGCTTAGGGGGGACGAATCAGCCCCAGCATTTT	CASSLGGTNQPQHF
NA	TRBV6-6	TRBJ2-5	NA	TGTGCCGGACGGTCGGATCTGGGGGGCGAGACCCAGTACTTC	CAGRSDLGGETQYF
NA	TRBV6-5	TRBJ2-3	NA	TGTGCCAGCAGTTACTCGAGGCTAGCAGATACGCAGTATTTT	CASSYSRLADTQYF
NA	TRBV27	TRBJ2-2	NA	TGTGCCAGCAGTCCGGGGACGGCCGGCCCCGGGGAGCTGTTTTTT	CASSPGTAGPGELFF
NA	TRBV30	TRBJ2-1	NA	TGTGCCTGGAGTGTAGGGCGGGCCCCCTACAATGAGCAGTTCTTC	CAWSVGRAPYNEQFF